This T cell receptor beta chain was obtained from a study of molecular identifiers for immune sequencing clone quantification. The CDR3 has 14 amino acids. Germline loops: CDR1 SGDLS, CDR2 YYNGEE. Trimming took 0 bases from V and 7 from J, leaving 12 bases between them. Using its own MiXCR run on the PCR reads, TCRdb lists one record per CDR3 protein. The sample lists 90,000 or so distinct CDR3 sequences; around 20% were seen once. This clonotype was seen only a few times. A much larger clone differs from this one at a single base, so this may be a read error. Material: naive CD8+ T cells from blood, with Jurkat cell RNA spiked in. Subset indicated: FACS-sorted CD8+CD4-CCR7+CD45RA+ naive T cells. This clonotype was obtained from a human donor in good health. Some libraries in this study had Jurkat cell RNA spiked in. This chain connects TRBV9 to TRBJ2-3; D unclear. The DNA of the CDR3 is TGTGCCAGCAGCGTAGGGGCATTTTCGTATACGCAGTATTTT. This gives the protein CASSVGAFSYTQYF.